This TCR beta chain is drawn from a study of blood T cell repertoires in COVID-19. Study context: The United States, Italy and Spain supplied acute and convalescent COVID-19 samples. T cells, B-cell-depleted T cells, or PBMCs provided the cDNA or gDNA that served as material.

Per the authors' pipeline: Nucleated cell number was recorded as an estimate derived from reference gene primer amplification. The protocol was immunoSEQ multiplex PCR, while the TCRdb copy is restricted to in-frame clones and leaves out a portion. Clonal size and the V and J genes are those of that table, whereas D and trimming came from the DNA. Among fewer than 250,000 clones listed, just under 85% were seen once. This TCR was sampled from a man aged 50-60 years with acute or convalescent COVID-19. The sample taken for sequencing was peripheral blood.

The chain's CDR3 is CASSLGGDSPLHF. DNA of the CDR3: TGTGCCAGCAGCCTCGGGGGGGATTCACCCCTCCACTTT. The V and J genes are TRBV9 and TRBJ1-6; TRBD1 might be the D (5 bases). Germline loops: CDR1 SGDLS, CDR2 YYNGEE. V was cut by 4 bases and J by 8 bases, with 10 bases left in between. The CDR3 runs 13 residues.